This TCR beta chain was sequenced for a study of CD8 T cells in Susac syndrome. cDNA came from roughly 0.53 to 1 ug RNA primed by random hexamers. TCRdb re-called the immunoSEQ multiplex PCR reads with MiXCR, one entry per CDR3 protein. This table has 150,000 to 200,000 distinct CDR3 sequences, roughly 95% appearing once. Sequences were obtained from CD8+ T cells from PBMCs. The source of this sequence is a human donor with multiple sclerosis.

CDR3 loop: CASSPRTENWSNEQFF. The CDR3 DNA reads TGTGCCAGCAGCCCCCGGACAGAGAATTGGAGTAATGAGCAGTTCTTC. The chain joins TRBV7-8 to TRBJ2-1; a possible D gene is TRBD1 (6 bases). Trimming shortened V by 5 bases and J by 7 bases, and 21 bases separated the two germline ends. Germline assignment: CDR1 SGHVS and CDR2 FQNEAQ. The CDR3 spans 16 residues.